Described below is a single TCR beta chain sequence and its context. Its target is not known. The germline gene is not matched at one end of the junction; a read error may be the cause. Amplification from RNA transcripts yielded the TCR beta CDR3 regions. An initial RT-PCR round employing HTBI primers preceded a second-round multiplex PCR. TCRdb fed the multiplex PCR reads into MiXCR, producing one record per CDR3 protein. Among around 670,000 distinct CDR3 sequences listed, roughly two fifths were seen once. These data are taken from a study of Graves' ophthalmopathy and Graves' hyperthyroidism. Study-wide points: In predicting ophthalmopathy progression, the model reached around 65% sensitivity and 72% to 85% specificity.

The CDR3 sequence is 15 residues long. In germline, CDR1 is SGHDT, CDR2 YYEEEE. Sequencing was done on a sample of peripheral blood. This TCR derives from an adult man with Graves' ophthalmopathy. V and J are TRBV5-6 and TRBJ2-7, with D maybe TRBD2 (6 bases). The CDR3 loop reads CASSQVRTPAGEQYF. The CDR3 region has the DNA TGCGCCAGCAGCCAAGTCAGGACCCCGGCGGGGGAGCAGTACTTC.